This TCR beta chain was obtained from a study of cytomegalovirus exposure and HLA in healthy donors (dated by TCRdb to the late 2010s). In the study overall: According to a later analysis, the 120 or so validation repertoires were produced on the same platform as the roughly 720 repertoires of the first cohort. The study aimed to test whether cataloging public T cell receptors could reveal signatures of past pathogen exposure. Along with the roughly 700-subject first cohort, a separate validation cohort of over a hundred different subjects was used. To predict cytomegalovirus infection status, the study combined high-throughput TCR immunosequencing, statistical association of individual TCRs with disease status, and machine learning.

Points the paper makes about the study in general: The study gave a list of more than 150 TCR beta chains associated with cytomegalovirus. The authors suggested that the approach could potentially be generalized to other disease states and immunological phenotypes. Most TCR sequences were observed very rarely across donors, whereas some public TCRs were present in many individuals. A later analysis found that TCRs clustered in the first cohort also tended to co-occur in the 130 or so validation repertoires, with approximately 94% of cluster scores above 0. In vitro tests confirmed that a few of the cytomegalovirus-associated TCR beta chains recognize cytomegalovirus antigens. In both the original and validation cohorts, the classifier was reported to diagnose cytomegalovirus status with high specificity and sensitivity. The validation cohort had no HLA typing available for a later analysis, so co-occurrence within that cohort was assessed over all 120 or so repertoires.

For this clone: The target of this receptor is not known. No base quality information exists; no much larger clone differs at one position.

The donors were included in the validation cohort of 130 or so subjects, a group kept apart from the approximately 690-subject first cohort. Libraries were prepared through the immunoSEQ multiplex PCR assay. Turning to the authors' computational methods: A statistical classification framework was developed to diagnose cytomegalovirus status using the catalog of TCR beta chain sequences. Not all clones reach the TCRdb copy of this immuneACCESS table, which keeps in-frame sequences only. Checked studies attribute under half of the gap to unresolved V genes and leave the rest unexplained. V, J and clone size derive from that table, while D and trimming were established from the DNA sequence. For this sample there are approximately 200,000 clones; about 81% appear just once. The ten biggest clones cover 1% to 1.5% of the sample. The receptor was derived from a woman in her twenties or thirties in good health and CMV-seronegative. Input material: PBMCs.

CDR3 loop: CASSLAQLLARRETQYF. The DNA sequence reads TGTGCCAGCAGCTTAGCCCAACTCCTAGCGAGGAGGGAGACCCAGTACTTC. This receptor chain uses TRBV7-6 and TRBJ2-5; the D gene is perhaps TRBD2, from 6 matching bases. Trimming takes 0 bases from V and 5 bases from J, and the germline ends sit 19 bases apart. Including the terminal cysteine and phenylalanine, the CDR3 comprises 17 residues. The sequence is cut down to CDR3 DNA, 51 bases in frame from base 1. According to the germline V gene, CDR1 reads SGHVS and CDR2 reads FNYEAQ.